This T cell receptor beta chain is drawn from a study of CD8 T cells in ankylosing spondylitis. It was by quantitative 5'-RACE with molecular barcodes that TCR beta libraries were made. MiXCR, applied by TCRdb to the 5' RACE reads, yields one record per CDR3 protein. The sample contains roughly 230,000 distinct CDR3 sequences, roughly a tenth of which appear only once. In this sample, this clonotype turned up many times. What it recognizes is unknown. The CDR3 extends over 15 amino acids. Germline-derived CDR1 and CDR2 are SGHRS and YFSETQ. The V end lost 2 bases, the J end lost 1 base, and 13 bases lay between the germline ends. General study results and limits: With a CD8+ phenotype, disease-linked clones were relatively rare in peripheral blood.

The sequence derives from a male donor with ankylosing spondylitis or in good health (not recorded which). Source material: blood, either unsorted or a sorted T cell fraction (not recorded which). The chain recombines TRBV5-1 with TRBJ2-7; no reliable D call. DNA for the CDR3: TGCGCCAGCAGCTTTGCCCCCTCAGCTTCCTACGAGCAGTACTTC. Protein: CASSFAPSASYEQYF.